This entry lists 26 T cell receptor beta chains sequenced from one sample in a study of blood T cell repertoires in COVID-19. Measured with immunoSEQ multiplex PCR; TCRdb has only the in-frame clones, and not every one. The sample has more than 200,000 clones; approximately 86% are singletons. Sample: peripheral blood. The receptors shown here come from a man between 25 and 39 years old with active or convalescent COVID-19.

The chain has TRBV2 and TRBJ1-5; D perhaps matches TRBD1 (6 bases). Germline CDR1 SNHLY, CDR2 FYNNEI. V was cut by 5 bases and J by 3 bases, with 14 bases left in between. CDR3 length equals 15 residues. CDR3 sequence: CASSTHRVTNQPQHF. In DNA, the CDR3 is TGTGCCAGCAGTACACACAGGGTCACCAATCAGCCCCAGCATTTT.

This clone is a singleton in its sample. The V and J genes are TRBV5-5 and TRBJ1-3, with D tentatively TRBD1 (5 bases). CDR3 size: 15 residues. Trimming removed 4 bases from V and 0 bases from J, with 11 bases in between. Germline CDR1 reads SGHKS; CDR2 reads YYEKEE (reference sequence). As DNA, the CDR3 is TGTGCCAGCAGCATAGGGGATCTCTCTGGAAACACCATATATTTT. It codes for CASSIGDLSGNTIYF.

The rearrangement links TRBV7-6 to TRBJ1-5; D uncertain. The CDR3 sequence is 13 residues long. Trimming took off 3 bases at V and 4 bases at J, with 7 bases between the two ends. Germline V CDR1 and CDR2: SGHVS, FNYEAQ. The CDR3 nucleotides are TGTGCCAGCAGCTTCGGAGGGAATCAGCCCCAGCATTTT. Protein: CASSFGGNQPQHF.

CDR3 DNA: TGTGCCAGCTCACCAAACGGTAAAGAGACCCAGTACTTC. Amino acids: CASSPNGKETQYF. This sequence joins TRBV18 and TRBJ2-5; D is unclear. This CDR3 spans 13 amino acids. Germline V gene sequence: CDR1 KGHSH, CDR2 LQKENI. Trimming left V 2 bases short and J 3 bases short, with 7 bases between.

The V call is TRBV4-1, the J call TRBJ2-1; TRBD2 agrees at 11 bases. Trimming at V came to 1 base and at J to 7 bases, leaving 9 bases not matched to a gene. Germline CDR1 is MGHRA and CDR2 is YSYEKL. This CDR3 has 17 residues. Here the CDR3 DNA reads TGCGCCAGCAGCCAAGCCTTAGCGGGGGGGCCTTTGAATGAGCAGTTCTTC. Translated, it gives CASSQALAGGPLNEQFF.

The rearrangement links TRBV25-1 to TRBJ2-1, with 7 bases identical to TRBD1. CDR1 and CDR2 from the germline V gene are MGHDK and SYGVNS. The ends lost 3 bases at V and 2 bases at J; junction bases unmatched: 4. The CDR3 is 15 residues long. CDR3 protein: CASSDGQVAYNEQFF. In DNA, the CDR3 is TGTGCCAGCAGTGATGGACAGGTCGCCTACAATGAGCAGTTCTTC. The full variable domain, in which reference TRBV25-1 and TRBJ2-1 provide the parts outside the CDR3, is EADIYQTPRYLVIGTGKKITLECSQTMGHDKMYWYQQDPGMELHLIHYSYGVNSTEKGDLSSESTVSRIRTEHFPLTLESARPSHTSQYLCASSDGQVAYNEQFFGPGTRLTVL.

The V gene is TRBV2, the J gene TRBJ1-3, with a tentative D call TRBD1 (6 bases). CDR1 and CDR2 (germline): SNHLY, FYNNEI. This CDR3 comprises 15 residues. V lost 4 bases and J lost 0, with 10 bases in between. The CDR3 DNA reads TGTGCCAGCAGTGGCAGGGGCTTCTCTGGAAACACCATATATTTT. Translating gives CASSGRGFSGNTIYF.

The V and J genes are TRBV28 and TRBJ1-6; 8 positions agree with TRBD1. Germline CDR1 is MDHEN and CDR2 is SYDVKM. V dropped 4 bases and J dropped 6; count of bases not matched to a gene: 5. CDR3 length: 15 amino acids. The CDR3 nucleotides read TGTGCCAGCAGTTCGGACAGGGAGGGTAATTCACCCCTCCACTTT. Translating gives CASSSDREGNSPLHF.

The CDR3 DNA is TGTGCCAGCAGCCCTCTGGACAGCCGAAATGAAAAACTGTTTTTT. This sequence encodes CASSPLDSRNEKLFF. This sequence joins TRBV27 and TRBJ1-4, with D possibly TRBD1 on 6 matching bases. V was pared by 6 bases and J by 5 bases, with 16 bases between. The CDR3 is 15 amino acids. The germline CDR1 and CDR2 sequences are MNHEY and SMNVEV (reference sequence).

This clone was picked up one time. The CDR3 reads CASSLGPRPQPQHF. DNA of the CDR3: TGTGCCAGCAGCTTGGGGCCGCGACCTCAGCCCCAGCATTTT. This rearrangement joins TRBV7-2 to TRBJ1-5; D is possibly TRBD1 (5 bases). The CDR3 runs to 14 residues. The germline V gene encodes CDR1 SGHTA and CDR2 FQGNSA. V lost 3 bases and J lost 6, with 12 bases in between.

The CDR3 DNA follows: TGTGCCAGCAGCTTAGTTAGCGGGAGCTCCTACGAGCAGTACTTC. It encodes CASSLVSGSSYEQYF. V usage is TRBV7-9 and J usage is TRBJ2-7, with 9 bases aligning to TRBD2. The CDR3 totals 15 residues. The V segment lost 1 base and the J segment 0 bases; nucleotides outside the gene matches: 1. The germline CDR1 and CDR2 sequences are SEHNR and FQNEAQ (reference sequence).

This chain links TRBV30 with TRBJ1-4; unclear D gene. V was cut by 4 bases and J by 0 bases, with 6 bases left in between. Germline CDR1 reads GTSNPN; CDR2 reads SVGIG (reference sequence). The CDR3 sequence is 13 residues long. The CDR3 coding sequence is TGTGCCTGGACCCCAACAACTAATGAAAAACTGTTTTTT. Its translation is CAWTPTTNEKLFF.

As for this clone: Other nucleotide sequences from this sample produce the same CDR3. The CDR3 DNA is TGTGCCACCAGCAGAGATCGGGGGTCTGGAAACACCATATATTTT. Translated, it gives CATSRDRGSGNTIYF. The chain has TRBV15 and TRBJ1-3; TRBD1 is a possible D gene (5 bases). CDR3 length equals 15 residues. Per the germline V gene, CDR1 is LNHNV and CDR2 is YYDKDF (reference sequence). Deletions cut 0 bases from V and 1 base from J, with 7 bases between. The full variable domain, completed using reference TRBV15 and TRBJ1-3, is DAMVIQNPRYQVTQFGKPVTLSCSQTLNHNVMYWYQQKSSQAPKLLFHYYDKDFNNEADTPDNFQSRRPNTSFCFLDIRSPGLGDTAMYLCATSRDRGSGNTIYFGEGSWLTVV.

The sample holds one count of this clone. The rearrangement links TRBV20-1 to TRBJ1-1; D might be TRBD1 (5 bases). The CDR3 spans 11 residues. The V gene lost 6 bases and the J gene lost 2 bases, with 7 bases spanning the gap. Germline V gene lookup returns CDR1 DFQATT and CDR2 SNEGSKA (reference sequence). The CDR3 loop is CSADSNTEAFF. The CDR3 DNA follows: TGCAGTGCCGACAGTAACACTGAAGCTTTCTTT.

The CDR3 DNA sequence: TGCAGCGTAAACAGGGGGACGGCGGACTATGGCTACACCTTC. This encodes CSVNRGTADYGYTF. The gene calls are TRBV29-1 and TRBJ1-2; 8 positions agree with TRBD1. Germline trimming cut 6 bases from V and 3 bases from J; bases unmatched to any gene: 9. Germline assignment: CDR1 SQVTM and CDR2 ANQGSEA. This CDR3 region has 14 residues.

This clone occurred once. The rearrangement links TRBV3-1 (or the pseudogene TRBV3-2) to TRBJ2-7; 7 bases are a match to TRBD2. V dropped 2 bases and J dropped 5; count of bases not matched to a gene: 12. The CDR3 runs 16 residues. Germline V gene sequence: CDR1 LGHDT, CDR2 YNNKEL (reference sequence). CDR3 sequence: CASSQPFGGGRDEQYF. The CDR3 coding sequence is TGTGCCAGCAGCCAACCCTTCGGCGGGGGTAGGGACGAGCAGTACTTC.

This clone was seen a single time. This sequence joins TRBV2 and TRBJ2-2; D perhaps matches TRBD1 (6 bases). With 10 bases removed from V and 5 bases from J, the gap between germline ends came to 11 bases. The CDR3 length is 12 residues. Per the germline V gene, CDR1 is SNHLY and CDR2 is FYNNEI. The CDR3 DNA follows: TGTGCCAACGATAGGGGGACCGGGGAGCTGTTTTTT. Its translation: CANDRGTGELFF.

The genes are TRBV30 and TRBJ1-1, with D uncertain. The CDR3 spans 13 residues. Germline V gene lookup returns CDR1 GTSNPN and CDR2 SVGIG (reference sequence). V was pared by 4 bases and J by 1 base, with 10 bases between. Here the CDR3 reads CAWTIWANTEAFF. DNA of the CDR3: TGTGCCTGGACAATTTGGGCGAACACTGAAGCTTTCTTT.

This chain uses TRBV3-1 (or the pseudogene TRBV3-2) with TRBJ1-6; D not certain. The CDR3 loop spans 14 amino acids. Trimming pared 5 bases from V and 0 bases from J, leaving 5 bases between. CDR1 is LGHDT and CDR2 is YNNKEL in the germline V gene (reference sequence). DNA of the CDR3: TGTGCCAGCAGCTTCGGCTCCTATAATTCACCCCTCCACTTT. This translates into CASSFGSYNSPLHF.

The CDR3 bases are TGTGCCAGCAGCCCTCTCGGAAACACCATATATTTT. This translates into CASSPLGNTIYF. This rearrangement joins TRBV9 to TRBJ1-3; D ambiguous. The CDR3 sequence is 12 residues long. Germline assignment: CDR1 SGDLS and CDR2 YYNGEE. V lost 4 bases, J lost 4 bases, and 6 bases lay in between.

This clone turned up a few times. The chain employs TRBV27 and TRBJ1-6; the D gene is possibly TRBD1 (5 bases). Deletions cut 5 bases from V and 6 bases from J, with 8 bases between. The CDR3 has 13 residues. Per germline, CDR1 MNHEY and CDR2 SMNVEV (reference sequence). The CDR3 DNA follows: TGTGCCAGCAGTAGGGGAGGTAATTCACCCCTCCACTTT. Its protein is CASSRGGNSPLHF.

The chain recombines TRBV5-1 with TRBJ1-5, with D tentatively TRBD1 (6 bases). Per the germline V gene, CDR1 is SGHRS and CDR2 is YFSETQ. The length of the CDR3 is 13 residues. V dropped 4 bases and J dropped 4 bases, with 9 bases sitting between them. CDR3 in amino acids: CASSPDRNQPQHF. CDR3 DNA: TGCGCCAGCAGCCCGGACAGAAATCAGCCCCAGCATTTT.

J is TRBJ2-3 and V is TRBV9; 8 nucleotides align to TRBD2. The CDR3 length is 18 residues. After removal of 4 bases from V and 0 bases from J, the junction contained 13 bases not matched to a gene. Germline V gene lookup returns CDR1 SGDLS and CDR2 YYNGEE. The CDR3 DNA sequence: TGTGCCAGCAGCCCCCGAAGGAGTAGCGGGGCTAGCACAGATACGCAGTATTTT. Residues: CASSPRRSSGASTDTQYF. The complete variable domain, with remaining parts taken from reference TRBV9 and TRBJ2-3, reads DSGVTQTPKHLITATGQRVTLRCSPRSGDLSVYWYQQSLDQGLQFLIQYYNGEERAKGNILERFSAQQFPDLHSELNLSSLELGDSALYFCASSPRRSSGASTDTQYFGPGTRLTVL.

This rearrangement joins TRBV12-5 to TRBJ1-2; no clear D gene. Between the trimmed V and J ends, which lost 5 bases and 4 bases, there was a span of 14 bases. The CDR3 contains 14 residues. Germline-derived CDR1 and CDR2 are LGHNT and FRNRAP. The DNA for the CDR3 is TGTGCTAGTGGTCCCAGGCTAACCCTCTATGGCTACACCTTC. This translates into CASGPRLTLYGYTF.

This chain uses TRBV18 with TRBJ1-3; D is possibly TRBD1 (6 bases). CDR1 and CDR2 (germline): KGHSH, LQKENI. The CDR3 spans 15 residues. The germline V and J ends were trimmed by 8 bases and 1 base, with 15 bases remaining between them. The DNA of the CDR3 is TGTGCCAGCACCCGGTCAGGGGCTTCTGGAAACACCATATATTTT. Protein sequence: CASTRSGASGNTIYF.

The V call is TRBV10-1, the J call TRBJ2-7, with TRBD2 as a possible D gene (5 bases). There are 13 residues in the CDR3. Germline CDR1 WNHNN, CDR2 SYGVQD (reference sequence). The V end lost 5 bases, the J end lost 1 base, and 9 bases lay between the germline ends. DNA of the CDR3: TGCGCCAGCAGTAGAGGGAGATCCTACGAGCAGTACTTC. This gives the protein CASSRGRSYEQYF.